A selection of T cell receptor beta chains follows, all from one sample in a study of blood T cell repertoires in COVID-19. Profiling relied on immunoSEQ multiplex PCR, and the TCRdb table lists in-frame clones only, not all of them. The sample consists of around 140,000 clones, 76% of them appearing once. What was sequenced was peripheral blood. Receptors were obtained from a woman older than 75 with active or convalescent COVID-19. CDR3s include the opening cysteine and the closing phenylalanine or tryptophan. Each record gives: V gene, D gene, clone size, J gene, CDR3 DNA, CDR3 protein. A D gene is named only where the DNA matches it firmly. Clone size is given for some rows only: seen once, a few or many times, or a class if the clone is expanded.

TRBV27,.,few,TRBJ1-5,TGTGCCAGCAGTTTCTGGAGGGATCAGCCCCAGCATTTT,CASSFWRDQPQHF
TRBV7-9,TRBD2,.,TRBJ2-1,TGTGCCAGCAGCTCACTAGCGGGAAACTACAATGAGCAGTTCTTC,CASSSLAGNYNEQFF
TRBV18,.,.,TRBJ2-1,TGTGCCAGCTCATCTCAGGGAAATGAGCAGTTCTTC,CASSSQGNEQFF
TRBV30,.,.,TRBJ2-3,TGTGCCTGGAGTGTACAATTGGGGCTGACAGATACGCAGTATTTT,CAWSVQLGLTDTQYF
TRBV5-4,TRBD1,.,TRBJ1-2,TGTGCCAGCAGCTTCAGACAGGGGGCGAGACTATCGGCGGGCTACACCTTC,CASSFRQGARLSAGYTF
TRBV27,.,.,TRBJ2-3,TGTGCCAGCAGTTTGAAGTTCGGGGGGCGCCGGGGAGATACGCAGTATTTT,CASSLKFGGRRGDTQYF
TRBV5-5,TRBD1,.,TRBJ1-6,TGTGCCAGCAGCCGCGGGACAGGGCTGAATTCACCCCTCCACTTT,CASSRGTGLNSPLHF
TRBV5-6,.,.,TRBJ2-4,TGTGCCAGCAGCTTGCTTCTTGTGCAGGGGGGAGCCAAAAACATTCAGTACTTC,CASSLLLVQGGAKNIQYF
TRBV25-1,.,once,TRBJ1-1,TGTGCCAGCAGTGAATATGATAGAGGGCGGGCGAACACTGAAGCTTTCTTT,CASSEYDRGRANTEAFF
TRBV5-1,.,.,TRBJ2-7,TGCGCCAGCAGCCCGATCCGGGCGGGCGAGCAGTACTTC,CASSPIRAGEQYF
TRBV3-1/TRBV3-2,TRBD1,once,TRBJ1-2,TGTGCCAGCAGCAAGACAGGGGTAGACTATGGCTACACCTTC,CASSKTGVDYGYTF
TRBV2,TRBD1,.,TRBJ2-1,TGTGCCAGCAGTGTCGACAGGGCGGCCTACAATGAGCAGTTCTTC,CASSVDRAAYNEQFF
TRBV9,.,.,TRBJ2-7,TGTGCCAGCAGCGTGGCAGGGACTTCTTCTTACGAGCAGTACTTC,CASSVAGTSSYEQYF
TRBV19,.,.,TRBJ1-2,TGTGCCAGTAGTATCCTCACTCCGACTAACTATGGCTACACCTTC,CASSILTPTNYGYTF
TRBV7-2,.,few,TRBJ1-5,TGTGCCAGCAGCCCAAGCAATCAGCCCCAGCATTTT,CASSPSNQPQHF
TRBV4-1,TRBD1,.,TRBJ1-1,TGCGCCAGCAGCCCAGGACAGGGGCCGAACACTGAAGCTTTCTTT,CASSPGQGPNTEAFF
TRBV4-3,.,.,TRBJ1-1,TGCGCCAGCAGCCAAGAGTTGGCGCTACGCGGAGCTTTCTTT,CASSQELALRGAFF
TRBV28,.,few,TRBJ1-2,TGTGCCAGCAGCCCGACCTGGGAGGGCTACACCTTC,CASSPTWEGYTF
TRBV7-2,.,few,TRBJ1-6,TGTGCCAGCAGCTCCCAGACGAGGTCCTATAATTCACCCCTCCACTTT,CASSSQTRSYNSPLHF
TRBV11-3,TRBD1,.,TRBJ2-7,TGTGCCAGCAGCTTTGGGACAGAATACGAGCAGTACTTC,CASSFGTEYEQYF
TRBV19,TRBD1,.,TRBJ2-7,TGTGCCAGTAGGCCGGGACAGGGGAAGTACGAGCAGTACTTC,CASRPGQGKYEQYF
TRBV7-2,TRBD1,.,TRBJ1-3,TGTGCCAGCAGCTCCCGACAGGGATCAGGAAACACCATATATTTT,CASSSRQGSGNTIYF
TRBV12-5,TRBD1,.,TRBJ2-7,TGTGCTAGTGCCGGGACAGGGGGTTACGAGCAGTACTTC,CASAGTGGYEQYF
TRBV4-1,TRBD1,.,TRBJ2-7,TGCGCCAGCAGCCAAGGCGCGAAGGGACAGATCTCCCATTCGTACGAGCAGTACTTC,CASSQGAKGQISHSYEQYF
TRBV19,.,.,TRBJ1-5,TGTGCCAGTAGTATCAACAGGGTTGGCAATCAGCCCCAGCATTTT,CASSINRVGNQPQHF
TRBV4-3,TRBD1,.,TRBJ1-2,TGCGCCAGCAGCCAAAAACAGGGGGCAAACTATGGCTACACCTTC,CASSQKQGANYGYTF
TRBV5-4,.,.,TRBJ1-1,TGTGCCAGCAGCCCTGCGGGATCGAACACTGAAGCTTTCTTT,CASSPAGSNTEAFF
TRBV5-1,.,.,TRBJ1-1,TGCGCCAGCAGCTTGTTGGGTTCGGGGACTGAAGCTTTCTTT,CASSLLGSGTEAFF
TRBV10-3,TRBD1,.,TRBJ1-2,TGTGCCATCAGCCGACAGGGGGCAGACTATGGCTACACCTTC,CAISRQGADYGYTF
TRBV28,TRBD1,.,TRBJ2-7,TGTGCCTCCGGAACTCAGGGGGCATCCTACGAGCAGTACTTC,CASGTQGASYEQYF
TRBV6-2/TRBV6-3,TRBD1,.,TRBJ1-2,TGTGCCAGCAGCCCCCCGGCGACAGGGGGCTATGGCTACACCTTC,CASSPPATGGYGYTF
TRBV11-2,.,many,TRBJ2-2,TGTGCCAGCAGCCAAAATTGGCGGGCAGTCGACACCGGGGAGCTGTTTTTT,CASSQNWRAVDTGELFF
TRBV4-3,TRBD2,.,TRBJ2-1,TGCGCCAGCAGCCAAGGAGCGGGGGGACCCAATGAGCAGTTCTTC,CASSQGAGGPNEQFF
TRBV11-3,.,.,TRBJ2-3,TGTGCCAGCAGCCAAGCCTCCGGGAGAACAGATACGCAGTATTTT,CASSQASGRTDTQYF
TRBV5-1,.,.,TRBJ2-1,TGCGCCAGCAGCTCCTCCCATGAGCAGTTCTTC,CASSSSHEQFF
TRBV2,TRBD2,.,TRBJ2-7,TGTGCCACCAACGTGGGGGGGGAGCAGTACTTC,CATNVGGEQYF
TRBV5-1,.,once,TRBJ2-5,TGCGCCAGCAGCCTGGGCGCAGGGGCAGAGACCCAGTACTTC,CASSLGAGAETQYF